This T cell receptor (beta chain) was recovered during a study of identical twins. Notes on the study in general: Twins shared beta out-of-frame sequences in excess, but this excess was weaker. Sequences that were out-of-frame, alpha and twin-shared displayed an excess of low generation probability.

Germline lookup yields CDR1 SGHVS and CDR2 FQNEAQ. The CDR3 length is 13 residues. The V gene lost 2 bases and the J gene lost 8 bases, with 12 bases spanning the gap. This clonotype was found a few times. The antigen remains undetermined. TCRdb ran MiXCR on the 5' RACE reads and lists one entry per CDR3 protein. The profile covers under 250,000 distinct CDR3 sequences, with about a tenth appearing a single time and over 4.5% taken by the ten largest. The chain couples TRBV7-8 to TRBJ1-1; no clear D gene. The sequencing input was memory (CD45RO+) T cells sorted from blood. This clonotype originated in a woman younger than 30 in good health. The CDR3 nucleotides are TGTGCCAGCAGCTTACCGTCAGGCGGCGAAGCTTTCTTT. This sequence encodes CASSLPSGGEAFF.